This TCR beta chain originates from a study of cytomegalovirus exposure and HLA in healthy donors (dated by TCRdb to 2017 to 2019). Notes on the research overall: The 650 to 800 repertoires of the first cohort and the 95 to 150 validation repertoires were produced on the same platform, according to a later analysis. The study aimed to test whether signatures of past pathogen exposure could be identified by cataloging public T cell receptors. Besides the first cohort of around 700 subjects, a separate validation cohort made up of over a hundred different subjects was used. To predict cytomegalovirus infection status, the study brought together high-throughput TCR immunosequencing, statistical association of individual TCRs with disease status, and machine learning.

The full study reports these points: In a later analysis, TCRs clustered in the first cohort were found to also tend to co-occur in the roughly 130 validation repertoires, with approximately 95% of cluster scores above 0. The classifier was reported to diagnose cytomegalovirus status with high specificity and sensitivity in both the original and validation cohorts. In the study, some 180 TCR beta chains were listed as associated with cytomegalovirus. A later analysis lacked HLA typing for the validation cohort, so it scored co-occurrence in that cohort across all 120 repertoires. Across donors, most TCR sequences were observed very rarely, whereas some public TCRs were present in many individuals. The authors suggested that the approach could potentially be generalized to other disease states and immunological phenotypes. In vitro tests confirmed that three of the cytomegalovirus-associated TCR beta chains recognize cytomegalovirus antigens.

The donors belonged to the validation cohort of around 110 subjects, which was separate from the 666-subject first cohort. About this clone itself: What antigen it recognizes has not been identified. No per-base quality is available; no much larger clone lies one base away.

From cysteine to phenylalanine, the CDR3 is 15 amino acids long. The sequence is cut down to CDR3 DNA, 45 bases in frame from base 1. CDR1 and CDR2 were assigned from the germline V gene as MRHNA and SNTAGT. The junction shows trimming of 0 bases on V and 1 base on J, plus 9 bases between the germline ends. To prepare the library, the immunoSEQ multiplex PCR assay was applied. In the authors' own workflow: A statistical classification framework was built to diagnose cytomegalovirus status from the catalog of TCR beta chain sequences. The table comes from immuneACCESS by way of TCRdb, which keeps in-frame sequences with V and J called. Part of the clones is missing from these tables; in studies checked, under half for an unresolved V gene and the rest for unknown reasons. That table supplies the V and J calls and clone size; D and trimming were determined from the DNA. In this sample the table shows a few hundred thousand clones, approximately 85% of which occur a single time. The biggest ten clones account for around 0.91% of the sample.

The sequenced material came from PBMCs. The sequence is built from TRBV6-4 and TRBJ1-1; a weak D assignment points to TRBD1 (5 bases agree). The sequence came from a man aged 30 to 39 in good health and CMV-seronegative. The DNA sequence follows: TGTGCCAGCAGTGACTCGGGGCGTAGGAACACTGAAGCTTTCTTT. It encodes CASSDSGRRNTEAFF.